The clone carrying this T cell receptor (beta chain) occurred a few times. Its antigen is not identified. CDR1 MDHEN and CDR2 SYDVKM come from the germline V gene. The CDR3 is made up of 12 amino acids. Trimming cost V 7 bases and J 3 bases, with 10 bases left between them. The TCR beta cDNA libraries carried unique molecular identifiers. TCRdb analysed the PCR reads with MiXCR anew, one entry per CDR3 protein. The sample yields 800,000 to 950,000 distinct CDR3 sequences, approximately 53% seen once. The data originate from a study of post-analysis software for immune sequencing data. Study-wide findings and caveats: Strong co-clustering by F measure linked samples that shared a preparation batch. A handful of TRBV segments were significantly more frequent in patients than in controls. TRBV5-6, TRBV5-1 and TRBV20-1 were among these segments.

The material sequenced was blood. The J gene is TRBJ2-7, the V gene TRBV28, with D perhaps matching TRBD1 (5 bases). This clonotype originated in a girl between 5 and 17 years old with multiple sclerosis. In DNA, the CDR3 is TGTGCCAGCAAGAGCAGGGTCTACGAGCAGTACTTC. This encodes CASKSRVYEQYF.